The clone carrying this T cell receptor beta chain was picked up many times. This sample is drawn from a study of T-cell reconstitution after alpha-beta-depleted transplantation in children. Trimming removed 3 bases from V and 6 bases from J, with 17 bases in between. The CDR3 is made up of 15 amino acids. Germline CDR1 is ENHRY and CDR2 is SYGVKD. Unique molecular identifiers were incorporated into the prepared TCRbeta library. TCRdb reprocessed the PCR reads with MiXCR, giving one entry per CDR3 protein. The data hold over 150,000 distinct CDR3 sequences, with approximately 14% observed a single time.

Sequencing was performed on PBMCs from the stem cell graft donor, taken from the stem cell graft. The gene calls are TRBV10-3 and TRBJ1-2; D remains ambiguous. The receptor was isolated from a human donor who donated a stem cell graft to a child with acute lymphoblastic leukemia. The CDR3 protein is CAISDLLGYLDGYTF. As DNA, the CDR3 is TGTGCCATCAGTGATTTATTAGGGTACCTGGATGGCTACACCTTC.